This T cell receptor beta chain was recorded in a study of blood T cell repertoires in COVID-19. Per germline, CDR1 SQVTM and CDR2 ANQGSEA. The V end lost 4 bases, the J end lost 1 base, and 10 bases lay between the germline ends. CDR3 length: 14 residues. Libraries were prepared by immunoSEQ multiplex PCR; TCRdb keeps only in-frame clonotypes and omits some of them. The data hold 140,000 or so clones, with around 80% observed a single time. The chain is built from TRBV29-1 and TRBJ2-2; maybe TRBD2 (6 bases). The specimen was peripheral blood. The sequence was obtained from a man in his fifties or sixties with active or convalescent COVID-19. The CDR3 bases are TGCAGCGTTGGGAGGGTAGGGAACACCGGGGAGCTGTTTTTT. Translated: CSVGRVGNTGELFF.